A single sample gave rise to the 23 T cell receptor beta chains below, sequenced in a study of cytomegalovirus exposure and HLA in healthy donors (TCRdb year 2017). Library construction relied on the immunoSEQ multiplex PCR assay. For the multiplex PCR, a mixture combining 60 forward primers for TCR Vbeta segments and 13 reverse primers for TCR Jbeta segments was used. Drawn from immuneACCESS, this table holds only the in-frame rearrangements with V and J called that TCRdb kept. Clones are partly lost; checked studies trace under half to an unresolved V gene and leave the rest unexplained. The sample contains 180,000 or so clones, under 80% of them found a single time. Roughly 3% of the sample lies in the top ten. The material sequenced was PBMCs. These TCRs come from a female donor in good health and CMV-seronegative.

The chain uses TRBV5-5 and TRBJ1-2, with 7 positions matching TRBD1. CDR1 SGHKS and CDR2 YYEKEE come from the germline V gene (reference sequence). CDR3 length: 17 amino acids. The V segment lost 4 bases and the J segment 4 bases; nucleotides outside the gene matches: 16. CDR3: CASSPPNGQVLGYGYTF. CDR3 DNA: TGTGCCAGCAGCCCCCCCAATGGACAGGTTTTAGGCTATGGCTACACCTTC.

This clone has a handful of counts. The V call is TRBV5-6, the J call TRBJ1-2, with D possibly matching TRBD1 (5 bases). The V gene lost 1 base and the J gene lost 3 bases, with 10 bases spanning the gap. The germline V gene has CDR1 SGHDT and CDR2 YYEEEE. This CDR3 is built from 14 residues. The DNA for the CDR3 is TGTGCCAGCAGCTTGTTCCAGGGTGACTATGGCTACACCTTC. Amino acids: CASSLFQGDYGYTF.

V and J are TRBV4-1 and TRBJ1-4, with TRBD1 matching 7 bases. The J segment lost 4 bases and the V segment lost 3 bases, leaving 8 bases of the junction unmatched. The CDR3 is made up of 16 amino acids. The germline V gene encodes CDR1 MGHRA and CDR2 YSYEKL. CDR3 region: CASSQLFGTDNEKLFF. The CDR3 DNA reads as TGCGCCAGCAGCCAGCTGTTCGGGACAGATAATGAAAAACTGTTTTTT.

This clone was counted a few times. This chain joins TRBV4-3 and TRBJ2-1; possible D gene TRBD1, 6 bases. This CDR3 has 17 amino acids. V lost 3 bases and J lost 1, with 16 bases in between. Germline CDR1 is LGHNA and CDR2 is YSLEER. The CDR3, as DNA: TGCGCCAGCAGCCAGGACCTCGGCAGGGGATCCTACAATGAGCAGTTCTTC. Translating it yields CASSQDLGRGSYNEQFF.

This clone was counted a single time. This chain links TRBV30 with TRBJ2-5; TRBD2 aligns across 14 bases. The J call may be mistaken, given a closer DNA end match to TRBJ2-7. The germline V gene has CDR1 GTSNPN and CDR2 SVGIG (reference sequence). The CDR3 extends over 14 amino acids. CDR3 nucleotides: TGTGCCTGGGGAAGACTAGCGGGAGGGTACGAGCAGTACTTC. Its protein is CAWGRLAGGYEQYF.

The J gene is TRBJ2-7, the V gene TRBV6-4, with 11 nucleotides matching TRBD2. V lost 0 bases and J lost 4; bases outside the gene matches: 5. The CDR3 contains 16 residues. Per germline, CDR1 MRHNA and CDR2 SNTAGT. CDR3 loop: CASSDSIAGGRYEQYF. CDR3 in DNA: TGTGCCAGCAGTGACTCGATAGCGGGAGGGCGTTACGAGCAGTACTTC.

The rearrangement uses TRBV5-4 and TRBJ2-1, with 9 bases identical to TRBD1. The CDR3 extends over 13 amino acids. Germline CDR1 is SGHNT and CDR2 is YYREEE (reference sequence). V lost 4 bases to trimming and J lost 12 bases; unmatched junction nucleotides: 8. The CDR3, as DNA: TGTGCCAGCAGCGGCGGGACAGGGTCTTGGCAGTTCTTC. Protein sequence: CASSGGTGSWQFF.

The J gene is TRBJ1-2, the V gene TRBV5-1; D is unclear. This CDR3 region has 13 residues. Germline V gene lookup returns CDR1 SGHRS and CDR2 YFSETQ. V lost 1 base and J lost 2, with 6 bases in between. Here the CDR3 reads CASSLTENYGYTF. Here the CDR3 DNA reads TGCGCCAGCAGCTTGACAGAGAACTATGGCTACACCTTC. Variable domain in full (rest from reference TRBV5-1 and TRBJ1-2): KAGVTQTPRYLIKTRGQQVTLSCSPISGHRSVSWYQQTPGQGLQFLFEYFSETQRNKGNFPGRFSGRQFSNSRSEMNVSTLELGDSALYLCASSLTENYGYTFGSGTRLTVV.

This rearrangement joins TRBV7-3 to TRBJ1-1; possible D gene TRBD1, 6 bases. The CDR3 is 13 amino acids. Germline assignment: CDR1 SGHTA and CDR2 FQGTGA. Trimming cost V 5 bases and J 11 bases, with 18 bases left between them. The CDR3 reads CASSPRTAERAFF. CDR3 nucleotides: TGTGCCAGCAGCCCTAGGACAGCCGAGAGGGCTTTCTTT.

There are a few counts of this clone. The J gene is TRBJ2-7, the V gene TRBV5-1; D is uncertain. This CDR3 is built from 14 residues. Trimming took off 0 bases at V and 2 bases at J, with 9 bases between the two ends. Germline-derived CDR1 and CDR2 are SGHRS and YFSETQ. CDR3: CASSLAEAPYEQYF. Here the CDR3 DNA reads TGCGCCAGCAGCTTGGCAGAGGCCCCCTACGAGCAGTACTTC.

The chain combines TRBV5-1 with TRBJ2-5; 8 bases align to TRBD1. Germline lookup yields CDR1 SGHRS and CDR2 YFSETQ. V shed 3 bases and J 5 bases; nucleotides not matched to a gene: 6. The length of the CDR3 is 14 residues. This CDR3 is CASSWRQGRETQYF. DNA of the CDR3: TGCGCCAGCAGCTGGCGACAGGGGCGGGAGACCCAGTACTTC.

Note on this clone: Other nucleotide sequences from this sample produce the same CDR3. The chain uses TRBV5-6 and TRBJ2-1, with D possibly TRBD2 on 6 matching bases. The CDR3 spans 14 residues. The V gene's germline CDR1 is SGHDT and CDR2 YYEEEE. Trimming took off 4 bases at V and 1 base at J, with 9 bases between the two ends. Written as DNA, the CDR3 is TGTGCCAGCAGCGCGGGAAGTTCCTACAATGAGCAGTTCTTC. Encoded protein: CASSAGSSYNEQFF. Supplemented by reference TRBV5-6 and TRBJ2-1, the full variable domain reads DAGVTQSPTHLIKTRGQQVTLRCSPKSGHDTVSWYQQALGQGPQFIFQYYEEEERQRGNFPDRFSGHQFPNYSSELNVNALLLGDSALYLCASSAGSSYNEQFFGPGTRLTVL.

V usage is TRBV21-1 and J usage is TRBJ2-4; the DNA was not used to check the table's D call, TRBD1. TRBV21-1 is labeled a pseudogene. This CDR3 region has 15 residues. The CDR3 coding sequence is TGTGCCAGCAGGGACAGTTCTTTGGCCAAAAACATTCAGTACTTC. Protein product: CASRDSSLAKNIQYF.

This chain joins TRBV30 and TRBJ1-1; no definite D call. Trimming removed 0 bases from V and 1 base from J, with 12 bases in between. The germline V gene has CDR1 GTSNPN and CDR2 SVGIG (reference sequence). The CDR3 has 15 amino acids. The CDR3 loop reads CAWSVRLDENTEAFF. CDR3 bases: TGTGCCTGGAGTGTACGTCTAGATGAGAACACTGAAGCTTTCTTT. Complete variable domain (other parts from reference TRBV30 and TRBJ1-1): SQTIHQWPATLVQPVGSPLSLECTVEGTSNPNLYWYRQAAGRGLQLLFYSVGIGQISSEVPQNLSASRPQDRQFILSSKKLLLSDSGFYLCAWSVRLDENTEAFFGQGTRLTVV.

The DNA of the CDR3 is TGTGCCAGCAGTTACTACACGGAGGACTATGGCTACACCTTC. As protein: CASSYYTEDYGYTF. The chain couples TRBV6-6 to TRBJ1-2; D ambiguous. The CDR3 spans 14 residues. V was cut by 1 base and J by 3 bases, with 9 bases left in between. From germline, CDR1 is MNHNY and CDR2 SVGAGI (reference sequence).

The CDR3 coding sequence is TGTGCCAGCAGCCGATCCATAGACAGGGCTAACTATGGCTACACCTTC. Its translation: CASSRSIDRANYGYTF. This chain uses TRBV5-5 with TRBJ1-2; TRBD1 matches 7 bases. The ends lost 4 bases at V and 0 bases at J; junction bases unmatched: 9. The germline V gene has CDR1 SGHKS and CDR2 YYEKEE (reference sequence). The CDR3 spans 16 residues.

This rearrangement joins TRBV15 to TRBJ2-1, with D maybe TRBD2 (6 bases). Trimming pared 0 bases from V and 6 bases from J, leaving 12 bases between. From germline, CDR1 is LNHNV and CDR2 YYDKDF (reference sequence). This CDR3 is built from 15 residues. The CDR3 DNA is TGTGCCACCAGCAGAGACCCTAGCGAGGGCAATGAGCAGTTCTTC. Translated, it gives CATSRDPSEGNEQFF. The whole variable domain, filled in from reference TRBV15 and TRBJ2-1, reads DAMVIQNPRYQVTQFGKPVTLSCSQTLNHNVMYWYQQKSSQAPKLLFHYYDKDFNNEADTPDNFQSRRPNTSFCFLDIRSPGLGDTAMYLCATSRDPSEGNEQFFGPGTRLTVL.

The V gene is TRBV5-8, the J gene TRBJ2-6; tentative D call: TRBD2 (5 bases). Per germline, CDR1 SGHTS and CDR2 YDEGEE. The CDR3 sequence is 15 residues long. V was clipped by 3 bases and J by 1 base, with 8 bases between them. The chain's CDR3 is CASSSRVSGANVLTF. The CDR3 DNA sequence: TGTGCCAGCAGCTCGAGGGTTTCTGGGGCCAACGTCCTGACTTTC.

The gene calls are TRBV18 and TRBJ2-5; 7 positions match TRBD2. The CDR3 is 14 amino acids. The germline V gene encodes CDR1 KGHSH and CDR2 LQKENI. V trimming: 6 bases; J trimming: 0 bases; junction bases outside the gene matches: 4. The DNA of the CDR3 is TGTGCCAGCTCTTTGGGAGGGAACCAAGAGACCCAGTACTTC. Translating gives CASSLGGNQETQYF.

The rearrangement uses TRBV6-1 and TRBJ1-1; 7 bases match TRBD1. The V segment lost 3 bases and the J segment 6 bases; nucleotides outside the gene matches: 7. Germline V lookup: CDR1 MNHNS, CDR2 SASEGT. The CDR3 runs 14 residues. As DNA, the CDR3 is TGTGCCAGCAGTGAGCGACAGGGAGGCGCTGAAGCTTTCTTT. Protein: CASSERQGGAEAFF.

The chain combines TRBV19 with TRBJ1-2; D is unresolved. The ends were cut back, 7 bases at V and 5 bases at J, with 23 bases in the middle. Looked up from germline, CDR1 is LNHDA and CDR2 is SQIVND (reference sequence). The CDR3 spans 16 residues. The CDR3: CASTTPETARLYGYTF. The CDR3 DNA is TGTGCCAGTACCACGCCGGAAACAGCTCGTCTTTATGGCTACACCTTC.

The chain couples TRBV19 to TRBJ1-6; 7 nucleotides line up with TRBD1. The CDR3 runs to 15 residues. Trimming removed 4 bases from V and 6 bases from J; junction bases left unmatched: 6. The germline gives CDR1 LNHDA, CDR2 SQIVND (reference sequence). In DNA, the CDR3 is TGTGCCAGTAGTACGCCAGGGGGTTCTAATTCACCCCTCCACTTT. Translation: CASSTPGGSNSPLHF.

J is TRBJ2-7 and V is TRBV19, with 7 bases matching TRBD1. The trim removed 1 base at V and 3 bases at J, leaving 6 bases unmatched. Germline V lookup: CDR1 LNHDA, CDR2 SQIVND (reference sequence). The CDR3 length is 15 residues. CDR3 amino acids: CASSIAGGSNYEQYF. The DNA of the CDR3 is TGTGCCAGTAGTATAGCAGGGGGTAGCAACTACGAGCAGTACTTC.